This TCR beta chain was recorded in a study of OX40 agonist ivuxolimab in advanced cancers. Study information: Each dose-escalation patient presented with hepatocellular carcinoma, melanoma, renal cell or head and neck cancer. Partial responses were seen in three patients, one with hepatocellular carcinoma and two with cutaneous melanoma.

Patients with a history of autoimmune disease or on systemic immunosuppression were excluded. Germline V gene lookup returns CDR1 MNHEY and CDR2 SMNVEV (reference sequence). This CDR3 has 17 residues. The ends lost 3 bases at V and 5 bases at J; junction bases unmatched: 8. The assay was immunoSEQ multiplex PCR, and TCRdb's table has in-frame clones only and misses some. The sample carries about 10,000 clones, about 80% recorded once. This TCR was recovered from an adult with an advanced solid tumor such as melanoma, head and neck, liver or kidney cancer. This rearrangement joins TRBV27 to TRBJ2-2; the match to TRBD2 covers 11 bases. Sample: CD4+ or CD8+ T cells sorted from blood, taken in a trial of the OX40 agonist ivuxolimab. In DNA, the CDR3 is TGTGCCAGCAGTTTGGTCGGCGCTAGCGGGAGGACCGGGGAGCTGTTTTTT. Amino acids: CASSLVGASGRTGELFF.